The 4 T cell receptor beta chains reported below all come from one sample, sequenced in a study of blood T cell repertoires in COVID-19. Sequenced by immunoSEQ multiplex PCR; TCRdb stores in-frame clones only, minus some. The repertoire holds some 50,000 clones, about 85% seen once, with more than 13% in the top ten. Sequenced sample: peripheral blood. All receptors come from a human donor in a cohort sampled during active COVID-19.

The rearrangement joins TRBV2 to TRBJ2-2, with D perhaps TRBD1 (6 bases). The germline V gene has CDR1 SNHLY and CDR2 FYNNEI. V was trimmed by 4 bases and J by 6 bases, leaving 15 bases between them. There are 15 residues in the CDR3. This CDR3 is CASSVRAPGAGELFF. The CDR3 DNA reads TGTGCCAGCAGTGTTAGGGCTCCAGGGGCCGGGGAGCTGTTTTTT. Based on the CDR3 plus reference TRBV2 and TRBJ2-2, the full variable domain is EPEVTQTPSHQVTQMGQEVILRCVPISNHLYFYWYRQILGQKVEFLVSFYNNEISEKSEIFDDQFSVERPDGSNFTLKIRSTKLEDSAMYFCASSVRAPGAGELFFGEGSRLTVL.

The V gene is TRBV4-3, the J gene TRBJ2-1; 8 bases match TRBD2. With 3 bases clipped from V and 8 bases from J, the junction kept 3 bases outside the gene matches. Looked up from germline, CDR1 is LGHNA and CDR2 is YSLEER. The CDR3 totals 13 residues. This chain's CDR3 is CASSHPAGDEQFF. The CDR3 coding sequence is TGCGCCAGCAGCCACCCAGCGGGGGATGAGCAGTTCTTC.

This clone was seen a handful of times. V usage is TRBV2 and J usage is TRBJ2-5, with D unresolved. Trimming took off 5 bases at V and 2 bases at J, with 9 bases between the two ends. The germline CDR1 and CDR2 sequences are SNHLY and FYNNEI. This CDR3 is built from 13 residues. The DNA for the CDR3 is TGTGCCAGCAGTCCCGACGGGCAAGAGACCCAGTACTTC. The encoded protein is CASSPDGQETQYF.

The V call is TRBV7-9, the J call TRBJ1-3; 9 bases align to TRBD1. Germline CDR1 SEHNR, CDR2 FQNEAQ (reference sequence). The CDR3 runs 16 residues. Trimming cost V 5 bases and J 0 bases; bases outside gene matches: 5. CDR3 sequence: CASSPRQGVSGNTIYF. DNA for the CDR3: TGTGCCAGCAGCCCGAGACAGGGGGTCTCTGGAAACACCATATATTTT.